Described below is a single TCR beta chain sequence and its context. Its antigen target is currently unknown. No clone much larger than this one lies a single base away; base qualities are absent. Every donor in the study was a healthy Caucasian. The twin cohort consisted of three pairs of female monozygotic twins, all aged roughly 18 to 30 years. The RNA used for TCR libraries was isolated from peripheral blood mononuclear cells. The sample is drawn from a study of identical twins (dated by TCRdb to the mid-2010s). For the wider study: To test whether fetal clonotypes persist, the study used deep sequencing on TCR alpha and beta repertoires from monozygotic twins, unrelated adults of various ages, and cord blood. To rule out contamination, replicate twin experiments were performed at different times with different library preparation protocols.

Findings and caveats that apply to the study as a whole: Abundant cord blood beta clonotypes had fewer insertions, young adult naive repertoires showed a similar but weaker trend, and memory repertoires showed no such trend. Recombination models systematically underestimated out-of-frame TCR alpha sharing in monozygotic twins but agreed with sharing between unrelated individuals. Invariant T cells such as MAIT and iNKT could partly confound zero-insertion analyses, though diverse VJ usage argued against this for most clonotypes. Conclusions relied on cross-sectional statistical analysis, since the same donors could not be followed over many years. Excess twin sharing in beta out-of-frame sequences was weaker because fewer shared sequences lowered the signal-to-noise ratio. Compared with coincidental sharing between unrelated individuals, out-of-frame TCR alpha sequences shared between twins showed an excess of sequences with low generation probability.

The library came from 5' RACE. Sequencing instrument: Illumina HiSeq 2000. Template switching added a universal primer binding site, and the final cDNA carried a unique molecular identifier that allowed TCR cDNA molecules to be counted accurately. Specific primers in the conserved constant-segment region were used to synthesize first-strand cDNA for the TCR alpha and beta chains. Each cDNA library was double barcoded, with a SMART-Mk sample barcode plus Illumina barcodes, to control for contamination. Two successive PCR steps introduced TruSeq adapter sequences along with Illumina sample barcodes. Sequencing of the TCR alpha and beta cDNA libraries was done on the Illumina HiSeq platform using custom primers. Per the authors' processing: Unique molecular identifiers were extracted from raw reads with MiGEC, and CDR3 positions were determined with MiXCR. Recombination models were inferred per individual with the repgenHMM and IGoR tools using an EM algorithm. The analysis of shared clonotypes was done with the tcR package in R, with sharing normalized by the product of cloneset sizes. Out-of-frame nonproductive sequences were analyzed to study raw recombination free of thymic and clonal selection effects. The public reads were reanalyzed by TCRdb: fastp trimming at Q25, MiXCR alignment, in-frame beta chains only. CDR3 protein duplicates are merged, each entry listing the most common genes and DNA. The V and J calls were not made by the authors but by TCRdb's processing. The sample has a few hundred thousand distinct CDR3 sequences on record, around a tenth of them singletons. 2.5% to 3.5% of the sample lies in the top ten.

For CDR1 and CDR2, the germline V gene lists SGHTA and FQGNSA. Trimming takes 1 base from V and 4 bases from J, and the germline ends sit 17 bases apart. Inclusive of the bounding cysteine and phenylalanine, the CDR3 is 17 residues long. Only the CDR3 part of the read is kept: 51 bases, read in frame from the first base. The sample was also reused in another study, on yellow fever vaccine responses in identical twins. The second study's paper adds: The T cell response to vaccination in identical twins was reported by the authors to appear partly convergent and partly personalized. Focusing on identical twins, the study followed the T cell clones that responded to the vaccine, and did so with precision.

Recombination joined TRBV7-2 with TRBJ1-3; too little of a D gene remains to name it. This TCR was sampled from a woman under 30 in good health. What was sequenced was PBMCs. CDR3 region: CASSLEITARRGNTIYF. The base sequence is TGTGCCAGCAGCTTAGAGATAACCGCCAGACGAGGAAACACCATATATTTT.